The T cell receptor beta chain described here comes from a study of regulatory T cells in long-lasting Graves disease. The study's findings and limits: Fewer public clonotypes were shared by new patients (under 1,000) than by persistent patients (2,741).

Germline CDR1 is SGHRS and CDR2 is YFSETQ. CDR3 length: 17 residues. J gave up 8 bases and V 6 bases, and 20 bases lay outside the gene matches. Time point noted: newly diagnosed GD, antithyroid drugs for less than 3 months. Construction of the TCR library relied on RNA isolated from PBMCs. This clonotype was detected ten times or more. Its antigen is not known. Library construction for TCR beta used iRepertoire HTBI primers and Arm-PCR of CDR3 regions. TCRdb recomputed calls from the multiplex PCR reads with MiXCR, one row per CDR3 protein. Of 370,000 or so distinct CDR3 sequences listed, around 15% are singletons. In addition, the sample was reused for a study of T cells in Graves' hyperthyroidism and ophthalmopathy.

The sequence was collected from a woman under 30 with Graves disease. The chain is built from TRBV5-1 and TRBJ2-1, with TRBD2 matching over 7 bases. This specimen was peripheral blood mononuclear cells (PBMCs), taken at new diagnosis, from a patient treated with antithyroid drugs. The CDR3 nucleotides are TGCGCCAGCACCCCGAGGATCTTGGGGGGGAGGGGCCATGAGCAGTTCTTC. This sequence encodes CASTPRILGGRGHEQFF.